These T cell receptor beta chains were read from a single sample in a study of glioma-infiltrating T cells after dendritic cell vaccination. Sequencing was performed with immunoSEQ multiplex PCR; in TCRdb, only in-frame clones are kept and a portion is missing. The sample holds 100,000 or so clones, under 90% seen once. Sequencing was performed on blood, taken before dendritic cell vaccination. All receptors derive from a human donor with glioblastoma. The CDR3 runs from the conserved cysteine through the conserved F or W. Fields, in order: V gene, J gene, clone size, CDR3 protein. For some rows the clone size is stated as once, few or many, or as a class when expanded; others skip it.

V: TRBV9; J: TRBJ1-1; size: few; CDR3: CASSAGTAKYKAFF
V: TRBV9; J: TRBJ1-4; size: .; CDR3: CASSSVGEKLFF
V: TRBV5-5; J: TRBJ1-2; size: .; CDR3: CASSLGFRNRDKSANYGYTF
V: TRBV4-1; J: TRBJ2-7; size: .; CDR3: CASSLGPAGTGRSEQYF
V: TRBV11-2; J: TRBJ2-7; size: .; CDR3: CASSSPGQGYYEQYF
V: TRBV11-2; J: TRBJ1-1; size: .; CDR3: CASSLEDRGLTEAFF
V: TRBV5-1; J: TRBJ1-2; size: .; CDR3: CASSLDTGPYGYTF
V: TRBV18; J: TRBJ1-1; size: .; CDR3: CASSQQLEAFF
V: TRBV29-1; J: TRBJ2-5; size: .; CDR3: CSVEESAAGRYF
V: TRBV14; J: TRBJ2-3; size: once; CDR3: CASSQLTGDTQYF
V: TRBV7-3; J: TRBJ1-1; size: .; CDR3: CASSLIGRTGVGNTEAFF
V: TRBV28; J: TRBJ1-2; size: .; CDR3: CASSLWYSQNYGYTF